What follows are 30 T cell receptor beta chains derived from one specimen sequenced in a study of shared T cell receptors in the human thymus. Measured with immunoSEQ multiplex PCR; TCRdb has only the in-frame clones, and not every one. Of approximately 68,000 clones listed, roughly 96% are singletons. Sequencing used thymocytes. These receptors originate from a human donor.

The chain couples TRBV12-5 to TRBJ1-4; unclear D gene. V was pared by 6 bases and J by 5 bases, with 7 bases between. Germline V lookup: CDR1 LGHNT, CDR2 FRNRAP. This CDR3 has 12 amino acids. The CDR3 reads CASGWSNEKLFF. The CDR3 DNA sequence: TGTGCTAGTGGGTGGTCGAATGAAAAACTGTTTTTT. Drawing the rest from reference TRBV12-5 and TRBJ1-4, the complete variable domain is DARVTQTPRHKVTEMGQEVTMRCQPILGHNTVFWYRQTMMQGLELLAYFRNRAPLDDSGMPKDRFSAEMPDATLATLKIQPSEPRDSAVYFCASGWSNEKLFFGSGTQLSVL.

This clone was detected only once. This sequence joins TRBV6-5 and TRBJ2-2; the match to TRBD1 covers 7 bases. Trimming removed 2 bases from V and 7 bases from J; junction bases left unmatched: 4. Per germline, CDR1 MNHEY and CDR2 SVGAGI. The CDR3 length is 14 residues. The CDR3 sequence: CASSYRGQDGELFF. CDR3 nucleotides: TGTGCCAGCAGTTACAGGGGGCAGGACGGGGAGCTGTTTTTT.

This clone was observed a single time. V and J are TRBV4-2 and TRBJ1-5, with TRBD1 matching 8 bases. Trimming removed 1 base from V and 9 bases from J; junction bases left unmatched: 5. The CDR3 spans 14 residues. Germline V lookup: CDR1 LGHNA, CDR2 YNFKEQ. The CDR3 here is CASSQGGQGRPQHF. In DNA, the CDR3 is TGTGCCAGCAGCCAAGGCGGACAGGGCCGGCCCCAGCATTTT.

The chain joins TRBV10-3 to TRBJ2-3; perhaps TRBD2 as D (6 bases). V was shortened by 4 bases and J by 6 bases, with 11 bases between the two germline ends. Germline V gene data show CDR1 as ENHRY and CDR2 as SYGVKD. CDR3 length: 13 residues. Here the CDR3 DNA reads TGTGCCATCAGTGCACCCAGCGGGGATACGCAGTATTTT. Translation gives CAISAPSGDTQYF.

This chain joins TRBV2 and TRBJ1-6; D not resolved. The CDR3 spans 14 residues. V gave up 7 bases and J gave up 3 bases, with 10 bases separating them. The germline gives CDR1 SNHLY, CDR2 FYNNEI. This CDR3 reads CASMTTNYNSPLHF. Written as DNA, the CDR3 is TGTGCCAGCATGACAACAAACTATAATTCACCCCTCCACTTT.

This chain connects TRBV5-1 to TRBJ2-7, with 8 nucleotides matching TRBD1. The CDR3 consists of 15 residues. Germline V CDR1 and CDR2: SGHRS, YFSETQ. V dropped 4 bases and J dropped 3; count of bases not matched to a gene: 9. CDR3 sequence reads: CASSVDRVFNYEQYF. The CDR3 bases are TGCGCCAGCAGCGTGGACAGGGTGTTTAACTACGAGCAGTACTTC.

J is TRBJ2-7 and V is TRBV6-5; TRBD1 agrees at 8 bases. The germline V gene has CDR1 MNHEY and CDR2 SVGAGI. With 5 bases clipped from V and 11 bases from J, the junction kept 5 bases outside the gene matches. The CDR3 spans 11 residues. CDR3 region: CASSQDRVEYF. The CDR3, as DNA: TGTGCCAGCAGTCAGGACAGGGTTGAGTACTTC.

V usage is TRBV25-1 and J usage is TRBJ1-5; D unclear. The V end lost 3 bases, the J end lost 4 bases, and 16 bases lay between the germline ends. This CDR3 comprises 16 residues. From germline, CDR1 is MGHDK and CDR2 SYGVNS. CDR3 region: CASSDPAVGLNQPQHF. CDR3 sequence (DNA): TGTGCCAGCAGTGATCCCGCGGTAGGGCTAAATCAGCCCCAGCATTTT.

In its sample, this clone was seen a few times. This chain connects TRBV11-2 to TRBJ2-1, with TRBD1 identical over 11 bases. The CDR3 totals 14 residues. Germline V gene data show CDR1 as SGHAT and CDR2 as FQNNGV. J gave up 6 bases and V 4 bases, and 2 bases lay outside the gene matches. This CDR3 is CASSSDRGPNEQFF. DNA of the CDR3: TGTGCCAGCAGCTCGGACAGGGGGCCCAATGAGCAGTTCTTC.

The rearrangement uses TRBV30 and TRBJ2-5; 7 bases align to TRBD1. The CDR3 spans 13 residues. Germline trimming cut 3 bases from V and 4 bases from J; bases unmatched to any gene: 5. CDR1 and CDR2 (germline): GTSNPN, SVGIG (reference sequence). CDR3: CAWRDRPGETQYF. The CDR3 DNA is TGTGCCTGGAGGGACAGGCCAGGAGAGACCCAGTACTTC.

The sample holds one count of this clone. This chain joins TRBV29-1 and TRBJ2-1; 7 bases agree with TRBD1. The germline V gene encodes CDR1 SQVTM and CDR2 ANQGSEA. The CDR3 sequence is 14 residues long. V shed 4 bases, J shed 2 bases, and the junction held 5 bases outside the gene matches. The CDR3 bases are TGCAGCGTTGGAGGGGGACAGCCCTACAATGAGCAGTTCTTC. It specifies CSVGGGQPYNEQFF.

The chain employs TRBV5-6 and TRBJ1-2; D unresolved. CDR3 length: 15 amino acids. Trimming left V 4 bases short and J 5 bases short, with 18 bases between. Germline V CDR1 and CDR2: SGHDT, YYEEEE. The CDR3 spells CASSPKPMAKYGYTF. Written as DNA, the CDR3 is TGTGCCAGCAGCCCAAAACCCATGGCCAAATATGGCTACACCTTC.

This clone was counted a single time. The gene calls are TRBV18 and TRBJ2-2, with D perhaps assigned TRBD1 or TRBD2 (6 bases each). The CDR3 has 15 residues. V was cut by 4 bases and J by 6 bases, with 15 bases left in between. Germline V gene sequence: CDR1 KGHSH, CDR2 LQKENI. The CDR3 is CASSRTVRDAGELFF. DNA for the CDR3: TGTGCCAGCTCACGGACAGTGCGGGACGCCGGGGAGCTGTTTTTT.

The rearrangement uses TRBV7-2 and TRBJ2-7; possible D gene TRBD1, 5 bases. There are 16 residues in the CDR3. CDR1 and CDR2 from the germline V gene are SGHTA and FQGNSA. Between the trimmed V and J ends, which lost 2 bases and 2 bases, there was a span of 16 bases. The CDR3 sequence is CASSLPPDKGAYEQYF. The CDR3, as DNA: TGTGCCAGCAGCTTACCTCCGGACAAAGGAGCCTACGAGCAGTACTTC.

The chain employs TRBV27 and TRBJ2-7; D may match TRBD1 or TRBD2 (5 bases each). The CDR3 length is 15 residues. Germline CDR1 and CDR2: MNHEY and SMNVEV (reference sequence). V gave up 4 bases and J gave up 2 bases, with 15 bases separating them. CDR3 amino acids: CASSSPKGRAYEQYF. CDR3 bases: TGTGCCAGCAGTTCACCTAAGGGACGGGCCTACGAGCAGTACTTC.

This chain connects TRBV5-1 to TRBJ1-4, with 7 bases that match TRBD1. The CDR3 is 17 amino acids. Germline CDR1 is SGHRS and CDR2 is YFSETQ. The V and J ends lost 4 bases and 8 bases, in that order; junction bases with no gene match: 17. The DNA for the CDR3 is TGCGCCAGCAGCACACAAGCGTTGACAGGGCATTGGGAAAAACTGTTTTTT. Translating it yields CASSTQALTGHWEKLFF.

This chain connects TRBV5-6 to TRBJ2-7; tentative D call: TRBD1 (6 bases). CDR3 size: 16 residues. Trimming removed 1 base at V and 2 bases at J, with 16 bases between. Germline-derived CDR1 and CDR2 are SGHDT and YYEEEE. The CDR3 nucleotides read TGTGCCAGCAGCTTGTTTAACCGACAGGAGCCCTACGAGCAGTACTTC. This gives the protein CASSLFNRQEPYEQYF.

V gene TRBV5-1 combines with J gene TRBJ2-7; 9 bases align to TRBD1. Germline trimming cut 3 bases from V and 2 bases from J; bases unmatched to any gene: 3. Germline V gene data show CDR1 as SGHRS and CDR2 as YFSETQ. The CDR3 totals 14 residues. The CDR3 DNA reads TGCGCCAGCAGCTCGACAGGGGGTACCTACGAGCAGTACTTC. It yields the protein CASSSTGGTYEQYF.

V usage is TRBV5-1 and J usage is TRBJ2-5; D remains ambiguous. Trimming removed 5 bases at V and 4 bases at J, with 21 bases between. Germline V gene data show CDR1 as SGHRS and CDR2 as YFSETQ. The CDR3 loop spans 16 amino acids. The CDR3: CASSFSRVRMLETQYF. CDR3 coding DNA: TGCGCCAGCAGTTTTTCCCGGGTCCGGATGTTAGAGACCCAGTACTTC.

The rearrangement joins TRBV4-1 to TRBJ2-3; D remains ambiguous. The CDR3 spans 14 residues. The V and J ends lost 1 base and 5 bases respectively, with 10 bases between them. Germline CDR1 reads MGHRA; CDR2 reads YSYEKL. The DNA for the CDR3 is TGCGCCAGCAGCCAAGCACAACCAAGAGATACGCAGTATTTT. Translating gives CASSQAQPRDTQYF.

The chain employs TRBV28 and TRBJ2-7, with D possibly TRBD2 on 6 matching bases. Trimming cost V 2 bases and J 0 bases, with 14 bases left between them. This CDR3 has 16 residues. The germline CDR1 and CDR2 sequences are MDHEN and SYDVKM. The CDR3 region has the DNA TGTGCCAGCAGTTTAAGTGGGGGGACCGTCTCCTACGAGCAGTACTTC. Residues: CASSLSGGTVSYEQYF. Based on the CDR3 plus reference TRBV28 and TRBJ2-7, the full variable domain is DVKVTQSSRYLVKRTGEKVFLECVQDMDHENMFWYRQDPGLGLRLIYFSYDVKMKEKGDIPEGYSVSREKKERFSLILESASTNQTSMYLCASSLSGGTVSYEQYFGPGTRLTVT.

The chain is built from TRBV7-9 and TRBJ1-2; D is perhaps TRBD1 (6 bases). This CDR3 spans 15 amino acids. The germline V gene encodes CDR1 SEHNR and CDR2 FQNEAQ (reference sequence). Trimming shortened V by 0 bases and J by 1 base, and 9 bases separated the two germline ends. CDR3 sequence (DNA): TGTGCCAGCAGCTTAGCGGACAGATTTAACTATGGCTACACCTTC. Translation: CASSLADRFNYGYTF.

This rearrangement joins TRBV7-3 to TRBJ1-1; 10 nucleotides match TRBD1. Germline CDR1 is SGHTA and CDR2 is FQGTGA. This CDR3 has 16 amino acids. With 3 bases clipped from V and 5 bases from J, the junction kept 9 bases outside the gene matches. CDR3 protein: CASSLDRGVARTEAFF. In nucleotides, the CDR3 is TGTGCCAGCAGCTTGGACAGGGGGGTGGCTAGGACTGAAGCTTTCTTT.

The chain links TRBV11-2 to TRBJ2-7; 8 bases agree with TRBD1. The CDR3 covers 16 residues. J lost 2 bases, V lost 7 bases, and 13 bases had no gene match. Germline CDR1 SGHAT, CDR2 FQNNGV. CDR3 nucleotides: TGTGCCAGCACCCCAAACCGGGACAGGAAGGCCTACGAGCAGTACTTC. Its translation is CASTPNRDRKAYEQYF.

With regard to this clone: Mismatch with germline at one junction end may stem from a read error. The chain has TRBV7-9 and TRBJ2-5; no definite D call. Germline lookup yields CDR1 SEHNR and CDR2 FQNEAQ (reference sequence). The length of the CDR3 is 11 residues. DNA for the CDR3: TGTGCCAGCAGCAGTCAAGAGGCCCAGTACTTC. Translating it yields CASSSQEAQYF.

Only one count was recorded for this clone. The V call is TRBV7-1, the J call TRBJ2-4; TRBD2 agrees at 12 bases. TRBV7-1 is labeled an ORF, and its function is uncertain. Trimming took 3 bases from V and 8 from J; bases not matched to a gene: 11. CDR3 length: 17 amino acids. CDR3 DNA: TGTGCCAGCAGCTCCCGGACTAGCGGGGATGTGTGGTACATTCAGTACTTC. Residues: CASSSRTSGDVWYIQYF.

The chain uses TRBV4-2 and TRBJ2-1, with D perhaps TRBD1 (5 bases). V dropped 1 base and J dropped 1 base, with 17 bases sitting between them. CDR3 size: 18 residues. Germline values: CDR1 LGHNA, CDR2 YNFKEQ. CDR3 region: CASSQGSSIRVSYNEQFF. The CDR3 DNA reads TGTGCCAGCAGCCAAGGGTCCTCCATCAGGGTTTCCTACAATGAGCAGTTCTTC.

This rearrangement joins TRBV19 to TRBJ2-1, with unresolved D. The germline CDR1 and CDR2 sequences are LNHDA and SQIVND (reference sequence). V was shortened by 1 base and J by 10 bases, with 8 bases between the two germline ends. The CDR3 totals 12 residues. This chain's CDR3 is CASSIVGEEQFF. CDR3 nucleotides: TGTGCCAGTAGTATAGTAGGCGAGGAGCAGTTCTTC.

The rearrangement joins TRBV10-3 to TRBJ1-2, with D possibly being TRBD1 (6 bases). The germline V gene has CDR1 ENHRY and CDR2 SYGVKD. Trimming took off 8 bases at V and 8 bases at J, with 21 bases between the two ends. The CDR3 loop spans 14 amino acids. Here the CDR3 DNA reads TGTGCCATCCTTCAGGGGCCCCACTATGGAGGCTACACCTTC. It codes for CAILQGPHYGGYTF.

The chain has TRBV7-2 and TRBJ1-2; 11 bases fit TRBD1. The CDR3 sequence is 15 residues long. The V gene end was trimmed by 3 bases and the J gene end by 9 bases; junction bases not matched to a gene: 9. CDR1 and CDR2 from the germline V gene are SGHTA and FQGNSA. The CDR3 region has the DNA TGTGCCAGCAGCTTGAGTTCCGGACAGGGGGCTCGCTACACCTTC. Its protein product is CASSLSSGQGARYTF.